Each of the 8 T cell receptor beta chains below was sequenced from the same sample in a study of Graves' ophthalmopathy and Graves' hyperthyroidism. Amplifying from RNA transcripts, the study obtained TCR beta CDR3 regions. Second-round multiplex PCR came after a first-round RT-PCR that employed HTBI primers. TCRdb itself ran the multiplex PCR reads through MiXCR, one entry per CDR3 protein. The sample records 450,000 to 600,000 distinct CDR3 sequences, roughly 40% being singletons. The material sequenced was peripheral blood or thyroid tissue (not recorded which). The receptors come from an adult man with Graves' hyperthyroidism.

This chain joins TRBV5-8 and TRBJ1-2, with TRBD1 matching over 7 bases. V lost 6 bases and J lost 4; bases outside the gene matches: 6. CDR1 and CDR2 from the germline V gene are SGHTS and YDEGEE. The CDR3 has 13 residues. The CDR3 DNA follows: TGTGCCAGCACCTCGGGACAGCTCTATGGCTACACCTTC. This sequence encodes CASTSGQLYGYTF.

This chain connects TRBV20-1 to TRBJ2-3; D remains ambiguous. The V end lost 1 base, the J end lost 0 bases, and 8 bases lay between the germline ends. CDR3 length: 14 residues. The germline V gene encodes CDR1 DFQATT and CDR2 SNEGSKA (reference sequence). The CDR3 DNA sequence: TGCAGTGCTAGAGGCAGTCGAAGCACAGATACGCAGTATTTT. Amino acids: CSARGSRSTDTQYF.

This clonotype was observed a single time. The chain links TRBV29-1 to TRBJ2-7; 9 bases agree with TRBD1. The CDR3 runs to 12 residues. Germline lookup yields CDR1 SQVTM and CDR2 ANQGSEA. V was pared by 4 bases and J by 7 bases, with 5 bases of the junction left unmatched. CDR3 region: CSVGTGAAEQYF. The CDR3 DNA is TGCAGCGTTGGGACAGGGGCAGCGGAGCAGTACTTC.

This clonotype was observed at least ten times. The CDR3 loop reads CASSLAVGQGDYNYGYTF. The DNA for the CDR3 is TGTGCCAGCAGCTTAGCGGTGGGGCAGGGGGACTATAACTATGGCTACACCTTC. The chain carries TRBV7-8 and TRBJ1-2, with TRBD1 identical over 7 bases. The J segment lost 1 base and the V segment lost 0 bases, leaving 11 bases of the junction unmatched. CDR1 SGHVS and CDR2 FQNEAQ come from the germline V gene. The CDR3 runs to 18 residues. Full variable domain (missing parts from reference TRBV7-8 and TRBJ1-2): GAGVSQSPRYKVAKRGQDVALRCDPISGHVSLFWYQQALGQGPEFLTYFQNEAQLDKSGLPSDRFFAERPEGSVSTLKIQRTQQEDSAVYLCASSLAVGQGDYNYGYTFGSGTRLTVV.

The table lists this clonotype with many counts. The chain couples TRBV2 to TRBJ2-6, with D possibly TRBD1 on 5 matching bases. CDR3 size: 14 residues. Germline V gene lookup returns CDR1 SNHLY and CDR2 FYNNEI. Trimming shortened V by 7 bases and J by 4 bases, and 11 bases separated the two germline ends. The CDR3 DNA follows: TGTGCCAGCAAGCAGGGTTCGGGGGCCAACGTCCTGACTTTC. This sequence encodes CASKQGSGANVLTF.

V is TRBV15 and J is TRBJ2-7, with TRBD2 matching 10 bases. Near its end, the DNA agrees better with TRBJ2-1, so the J call may be wrong. The V gene's germline CDR1 is LNHNV and CDR2 YYDKDF (reference sequence). The CDR3 sequence is 16 residues long. The CDR3 sequence is CATSSGWLAGEDEQFF. The DNA of the CDR3 is TGTGCCACCAGCAGCGGGTGGCTAGCGGGGGAGGATGAGCAGTTCTTC.

The rearrangement links TRBV6-5 to TRBJ2-7, with D maybe TRBD1 (5 bases). Germline CDR1 reads MNHEY; CDR2 reads SVGAGI. The CDR3 contains 14 residues. Trimming removed 7 bases at V and 3 bases at J, with 16 bases between. DNA for the CDR3: TGTGCCAGCACGCAGGGTGCTGGTTTCTACGAGCAGTACTTC. Translation gives CASTQGAGFYEQYF.

This clonotype has a count of ten or more. J is TRBJ2-7 and V is TRBV19, with 7 bases identical to TRBD2. Germline loops: CDR1 LNHDA, CDR2 SQIVND (reference sequence). This CDR3 contains 15 residues. The V and J ends lost 2 bases and 2 bases, in that order; junction bases with no gene match: 6. In DNA, the CDR3 is TGTGCCAGTAGTATACGGCCTAGCGGCCCCTACGAGCAGTACTTC. It translates to CASSIRPSGPYEQYF.